This T cell receptor (beta chain) was documented in a study of blood T cell repertoires in COVID-19. Cohort assignment relied on participant-reported clinical history. The method was immunoSEQ multiplex PCR; TCRdb's version includes in-frame clones alone and lacks a portion of them. The sample has about 210,000 clones, 89% seen once. The germline CDR1 and CDR2 sequences are MDHEN and SYDVKM. Trimming removed 8 bases from V and 6 bases from J, with 17 bases in between. The CDR3 totals 15 residues. The source material was PBMCs or T cells enriched from blood (not recorded which). The clonotype originates from a woman in her late teens or twenties who had recovered from COVID-19. The chain combines TRBV28 with TRBJ1-6; D is ambiguous. CDR3 nucleotide sequence: TGTGCCAGCTCCAGACCGGACGGGAGTAATTCACCCCTCCACTTT. Translating it yields CASSRPDGSNSPLHF.